This T cell receptor (beta chain) appears in the sequencing data of a study of shared clonotypes between healthy human individuals. Turning to the study itself: A few men and a couple of women, aged 18 to 49, were donors.

Method: immunoSEQ multiplex PCR; TCRdb's copy keeps in-frame clones and lacks some. The sample lists a few million clones, approximately 93% occurring once. Study findings and constraints: Naive subsets typically showed greater estimated richness than memory subsets.

There are 14 residues in the CDR3. Trimming took 4 bases from V and 4 from J; bases not matched to a gene: 4. Germline CDR1 SGHRS, CDR2 YFSETQ. Turning to this clone: Its antigen is currently unknown. The sample holds other DNA sequences that translate to the same CDR3.

This rearrangement joins TRBV5-1 to TRBJ1-5, with TRBD1 matching 8 bases. Sequenced: naive CD4+ T cells from PBMCs. Subset described: CD45RA+ positively selected. The TCR sequence derives from a man aged 18 to 30 in good health. Some clones in this sample may be carry-over from other donors' samples. CDR3 in DNA: TGCGCCAGCAGCCTCGACAGGGGTAATCAGCCCCAGCATTTT. Protein: CASSLDRGNQPQHF.